The entry that follows covers one TCR beta chain sequence. No cognate antigen has been identified for it. Within one base of it there is no much larger clone, and no base qualities were kept. As encoded in the germline V gene, CDR1 is MGHDK while CDR2 is SYGVNS. The V and J ends are trimmed by 2 bases and 5 bases, leaving 21 bases between them. From its cysteine to its phenylalanine, the CDR3 spans 17 amino acids. The DNA shown is the 51-base CDR3, in frame from base 1. The time point label, as the study defines it: about 28 days (+/-7) after the second vaccine dose. AZD1222 recipients given second doses at about 4 weeks or at about 12 weeks were pooled, since spike-specific TCR depth and breadth were not found to differ between the two schedules. Vaccinee samples were obtained from the UK trials COV001 and COV002, which included a single-blind randomized controlled phase 2/3 trial of AZD1222 (ChAdOx1 nCoV-19) in healthy adults. For TCRbeta chain sequencing, PBMC samples from trial participants were taken at day 0 and at day 28 after the second dose.

The CDR3 regions of human TCRbeta chains were analyzed by immunosequencing. The original pipeline was this. Repertoire TCRs were matched against a reference library of SARS-CoV-2-specific TCRs generated with the MIRA antigen-specificity platform. Breadth was defined as the fraction of unique TCRs that were SARS-CoV-2-associated. Depth was defined as the fraction of total T cells that were SARS-CoV-2-associated. Using the MIRA data, each spike-specific TCR was assigned both to the spike region to which the TCR was reactive and to a CD4 or CD8 class. Log10-transformed breadth and depth values were compared by one-way ANOVA with Sidak's multiple comparisons tests. What TCRdb holds here is the immuneACCESS table cut down to in-frame rearrangements. Part of the clones is not present; checked against another copy, under half of the missing clones reflect an unresolved V gene, and the others are unexplained. The V and J calls and clone size are taken from that table; D and trimming were inferred from the DNA. The sample yields some 150,000 clones; under 95% were counted once. The ten largest account for approximately 3.5% of the sample.

This sample was included in a study of T cell responses to AZD1222 COVID-19 vaccine (dated by TCRdb to the early 2020s). About the study as a whole: A total of around 240 trial participants underwent TCR sequencing, of whom some 210 received two doses of AZD1222 and about 26 received two doses of the MenACWY control vaccine. Trial participants were enrolled by age into subgroups of 18-55, 56-69 and 70-plus years, and roughly 160, 29 and 62 TCR-sequenced participants, respectively, were included in these subgroups.

Overall results and qualifications from the work: The whole spike protein was spanned by vaccine-associated CD4 TCRs, and dominant responses were seen in regions 160-218 and 743-854. Conclusions about previously exposed vaccinees are limited because only 5 or 6 AZD1222 recipients were SARS-CoV-2 seropositive at baseline. In the small 56-69-year group, the increase in depth fell short of significance, most likely because of low power. Most participants were white British and females outnumbered males, and the authors suggested that clonal diversity may have been underestimated. After two AZD1222 doses, spike-specific TCR breadth and depth were significantly higher than at day 0 and than in MenACWY recipients. No day 14 peak-response samples were available, so repertoires were characterized only after the peak T cell response. Reportedly, close to half of the unique spike-specific TCRs recognized epitopes lying outside the regions that are mutated in the B.1.351 and B.1.1.7 variants.

This TCR derives from an adult who received the AZD1222 COVID-19 vaccine. The material was peripheral blood, obtained 28 days after the second AZD1222 dose. The rearrangement combines TRBV25-1 with TRBJ1-2; tentative D gene TRBD1, with 6 bases matching. The DNA sequence is as follows: TGTGCCAGCAGTGAAATAGATCTTACAGGGCATCGGTATGGCTACACCTTC. It is translated as CASSEIDLTGHRYGYTF.